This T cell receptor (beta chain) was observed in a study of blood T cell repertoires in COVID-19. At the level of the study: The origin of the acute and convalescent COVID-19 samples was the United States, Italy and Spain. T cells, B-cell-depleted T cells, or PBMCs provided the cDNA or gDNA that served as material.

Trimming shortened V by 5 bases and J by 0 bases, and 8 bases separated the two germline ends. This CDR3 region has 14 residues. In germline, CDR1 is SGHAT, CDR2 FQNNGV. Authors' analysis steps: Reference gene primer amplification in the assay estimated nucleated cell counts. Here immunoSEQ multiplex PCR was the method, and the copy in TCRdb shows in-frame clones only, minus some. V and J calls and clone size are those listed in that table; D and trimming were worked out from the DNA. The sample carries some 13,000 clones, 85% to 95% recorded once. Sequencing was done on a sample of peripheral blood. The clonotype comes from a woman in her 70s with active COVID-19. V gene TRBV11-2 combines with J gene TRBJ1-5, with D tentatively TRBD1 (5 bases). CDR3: CASSTTGSNQPQHF. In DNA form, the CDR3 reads TGTGCCAGCAGCACCACAGGTAGCAATCAGCCCCAGCATTTT.